This T cell receptor beta chain stems from a study of blood T cell repertoires in COVID-19. In the study overall: Sample material is recorded as cDNA or gDNA derived from T cells, B-cell-depleted T cells, or PBMCs.

Cohorts were based on clinical histories the participants reported. It was within 2 weeks before study entry that exposed participants met a COVID-19 case. This table comes from immunoSEQ multiplex PCR, and its TCRdb copy is limited to in-frame clones, with some not included. The sample holds 140,000 to 150,000 clones, roughly 90% seen once. The receptor was isolated from a woman between 35 and 50 years old who had been exposed to COVID-19. Specimen: PBMCs or T cells enriched from blood (not recorded which).

In DNA, the CDR3 is TGTGCCACCAGTGATTTGCGGGTCATCATTCAGTACTTC. Translated, it gives CATSDLRVIIQYF. This chain joins TRBV24-1 and TRBJ2-4; no definite D call. The CDR3 loop spans 13 amino acids. Trimming removed 0 bases at V and 9 bases at J, with 8 bases between. Germline V gene sequence: CDR1 KGHDR, CDR2 SFDVKD.